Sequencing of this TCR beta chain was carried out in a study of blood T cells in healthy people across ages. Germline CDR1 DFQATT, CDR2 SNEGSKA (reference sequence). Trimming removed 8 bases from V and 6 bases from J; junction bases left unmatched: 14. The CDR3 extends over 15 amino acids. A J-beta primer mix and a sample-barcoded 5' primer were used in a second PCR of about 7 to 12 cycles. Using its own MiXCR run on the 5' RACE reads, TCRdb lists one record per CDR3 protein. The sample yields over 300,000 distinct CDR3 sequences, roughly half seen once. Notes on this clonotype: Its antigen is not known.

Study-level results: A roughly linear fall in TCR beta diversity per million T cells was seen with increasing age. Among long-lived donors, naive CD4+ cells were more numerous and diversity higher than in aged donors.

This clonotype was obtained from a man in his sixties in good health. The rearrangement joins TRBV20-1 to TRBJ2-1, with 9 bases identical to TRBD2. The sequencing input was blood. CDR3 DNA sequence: TGCAGTTCCCTAGCGGGGCCAGATGAGGGCAATGAGCAGTTCTTC. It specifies CSSLAGPDEGNEQFF.